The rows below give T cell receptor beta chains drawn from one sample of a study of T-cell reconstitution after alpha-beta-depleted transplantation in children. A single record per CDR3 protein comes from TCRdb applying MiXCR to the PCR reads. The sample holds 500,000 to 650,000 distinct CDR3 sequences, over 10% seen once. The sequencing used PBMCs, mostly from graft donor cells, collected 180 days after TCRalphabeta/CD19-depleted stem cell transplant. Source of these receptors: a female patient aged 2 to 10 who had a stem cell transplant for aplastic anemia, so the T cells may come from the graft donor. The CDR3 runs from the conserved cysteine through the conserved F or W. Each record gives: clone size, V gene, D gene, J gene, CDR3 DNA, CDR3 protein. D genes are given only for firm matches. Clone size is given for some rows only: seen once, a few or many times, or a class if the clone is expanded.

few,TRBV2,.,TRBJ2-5,TGTGCCAGCATTCGGACTCTAGCAAAATGGGGAGAGACCCAGTACTTC,CASIRTLAKWGETQYF
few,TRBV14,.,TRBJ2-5,TGTGCCAGCAGCCAAGAATCGGACTTTCAAGAGACCCAGTACTTC,CASSQESDFQETQYF
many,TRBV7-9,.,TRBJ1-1,TGTGCCAGCAGCTTCCAGGACCAGAACACTGAAGCTTTCTTT,CASSFQDQNTEAFF
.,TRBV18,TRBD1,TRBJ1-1,TGTGCCAGCTCACCGTTACAGGGGGTGAACACTGAAGCTTTCTTT,CASSPLQGVNTEAFF
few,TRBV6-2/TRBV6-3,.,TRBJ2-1,TGTGCCAGCAATCGTATAAGGCGCGGCGGTAGCCCCTATGAGCAGTTCTTC,CASNRIRRGGSPYEQFF
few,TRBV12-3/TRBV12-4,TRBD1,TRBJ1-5,TGTGCCAGCAGTTCTACAGGGGGGGTCAAACCCCAGCATTTT,CASSSTGGVKPQHF
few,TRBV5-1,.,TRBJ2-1,TGCGCCAGCAGCCAGGGGATTATCGTCAATGAGCAGTTCTTC,CASSQGIIVNEQFF
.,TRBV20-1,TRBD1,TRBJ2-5,TGCAGTGCAACGGACAGGTGGTACCAAGAGACCCAGTACTTC,CSATDRWYQETQYF
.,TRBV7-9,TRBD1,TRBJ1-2,TGTGCCAGCAGCTTTAGAGGGGGCTTAAGTGGCTACACCTTC,CASSFRGGLSGYTF
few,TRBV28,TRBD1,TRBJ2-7,TGTGCCAGCAGGTTTCCAGGGGGCGCCTACGAGCAGTACTTC,CASRFPGGAYEQYF
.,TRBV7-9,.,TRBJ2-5,TGTGCCAGCAGCTCGAGACAGGACCAAGAGACCCAGTACTTC,CASSSRQDQETQYF
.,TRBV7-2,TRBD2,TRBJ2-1,TGTGCCAGCAGCCTGAGGGGACTAGCGGGCTACAATGAGCAGTTCTTC,CASSLRGLAGYNEQFF
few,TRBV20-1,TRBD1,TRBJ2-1,TGCAGTGCTAGAGATGGAGGACAGGGTGGTCTGGGTGAGCAGTTCTTC,CSARDGGQGGLGEQFF
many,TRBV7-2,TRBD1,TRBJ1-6,TGTGCCAGCAGCTTAGAAGGGGGCAGTAATTCACCCCTCCACTTT,CASSLEGGSNSPLHF
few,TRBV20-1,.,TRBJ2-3,TGCAGTGCTCAACCTTACCATGCCACAGATACGCAGTATTTT,CSAQPYHATDTQYF
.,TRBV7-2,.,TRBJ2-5,TGTGCCAGCAGCGTCACAGGGAAACTGGCGGAGACCCAGTACTTC,CASSVTGKLAETQYF
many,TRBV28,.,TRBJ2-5,TGTGCCAGTAGTAGGGGGGTCTTCTATAGGACCCAGTACTTC,CASSRGVFYRTQYF
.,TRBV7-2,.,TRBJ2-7,TGTGCCAGCAGCCTCAGCGGGTGGGGTTACGAGCAGTACTTC,CASSLSGWGYEQYF
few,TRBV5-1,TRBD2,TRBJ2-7,TGCGCCAGCAGCTCCGCTAGCGGGAGTACCGAGCAGTACTTC,CASSSASGSTEQYF
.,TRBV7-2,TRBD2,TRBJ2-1,TGTGCCAGCAGCTCTAGGGTGGGGGGGACTAGGAACAATGAGCAGTTCTTC,CASSSRVGGTRNNEQFF
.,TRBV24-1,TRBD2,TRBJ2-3,TGTGCCACCAGTGACCCCATGGGGCGGGAGGAAACAGATACGCAGTATTTT,CATSDPMGREETDTQYF
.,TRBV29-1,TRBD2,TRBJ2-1,TGCAGCGTCGGGATACTAGCGGAGCGGAATGAGCAGTTCTTC,CSVGILAERNEQFF
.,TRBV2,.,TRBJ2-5,TGTGCCAGCAGATCGGACTTTCCGACCCAGTACTTC,CASRSDFPTQYF
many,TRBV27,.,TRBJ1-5,TGTGCCAGCAGTCCCGGGGCAGGCAATCAGCCCCAGCATTTT,CASSPGAGNQPQHF
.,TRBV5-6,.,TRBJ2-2,TGTGCCAGCAGCTTGGGCCCAATCACCGGGGAGCTGTTTTTT,CASSLGPITGELFF
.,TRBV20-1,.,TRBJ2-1,TGCAGTGCTAGATTAAATGACGCAGGCGGCGAGCAGTTCTTC,CSARLNDAGGEQFF
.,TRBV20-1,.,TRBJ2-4,TGCAGTGCTAGTGACTTCTTCGGACAGTTAAACATTCAGTACTTC,CSASDFFGQLNIQYF
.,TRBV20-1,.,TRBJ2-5,TGCAGTGCGAGAGGGACTTCCCAAGAGACCCAGTACTTC,CSARGTSQETQYF
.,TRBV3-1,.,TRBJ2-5,TGTGCCAGCAGCCAAGCCGGGGGCCGGGGAGAGACCCAGTACTTC,CASSQAGGRGETQYF
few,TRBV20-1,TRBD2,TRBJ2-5,TGCAGTGAAAGGGGAGCTAGCGGGGAGAGTGTAGAGACCCAGTACTTC,CSERGASGESVETQYF
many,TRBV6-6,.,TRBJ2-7,TGTGCCAGCAGTTACCCAGGGTGGCACGAGCAGTACTTC,CASSYPGWHEQYF
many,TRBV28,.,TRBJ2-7,TGTGCCAGCAGTTTAATTCACCCCCTCTACGAGCAGTACTTC,CASSLIHPLYEQYF
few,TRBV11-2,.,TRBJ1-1,TGTGCCAGCAGCTTGAGACCTATAAACACCCCTGAAGCTTTCTTT,CASSLRPINTPEAFF
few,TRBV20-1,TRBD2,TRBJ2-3,TGCAGTGCTAGAGAACTAGCGGGAGTTCCAGATACGCAGTATTTT,CSARELAGVPDTQYF
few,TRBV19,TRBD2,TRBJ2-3,TGTGCCAGTGGGACTAGCGGGGGAGATACGCAGTATTTT,CASGTSGGDTQYF
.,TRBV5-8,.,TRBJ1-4,TGTGCCAGCAGCCCAGGACTATTCGGAACTAATGAAAAACTGTTTTTT,CASSPGLFGTNEKLFF
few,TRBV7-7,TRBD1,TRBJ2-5,TGTGCCAGCAGCTTAGCGTGGGCAGGGGGTCTGGAGACCCAGTACTTC,CASSLAWAGGLETQYF
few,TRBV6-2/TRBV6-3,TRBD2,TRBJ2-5,TGTGCCAGCAGTTTGACGGGACTACAGCAAGAGACCCAGTACTTC,CASSLTGLQQETQYF
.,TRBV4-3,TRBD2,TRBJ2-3,TGCGCCAGCAGCCACACCGGGACTAGAGGGGCAGATACGCAGTATTTT,CASSHTGTRGADTQYF
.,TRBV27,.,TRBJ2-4,TGTGCCAGCACTGCAATGGGCTTGGGCAAAAACATTCAGTACTTC,CASTAMGLGKNIQYF
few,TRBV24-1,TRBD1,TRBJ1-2,TGTGCCACCAGTGATTTGAGGGCAGGGGGCGACTATGGCTACACCTTC,CATSDLRAGGDYGYTF
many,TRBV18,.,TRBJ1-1,TGTGCCAGCTCACAACTAAACACTGAAGCTTTCTTT,CASSQLNTEAFF
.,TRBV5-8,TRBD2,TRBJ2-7,TGTGCCAGCAGCTTGGATCTGACTAGCGGGCTGGAAGGGGAGCAGTACTTC,CASSLDLTSGLEGEQYF
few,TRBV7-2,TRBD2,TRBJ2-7,TGTGCCAGCAGCTTCGGGACTAGCGGTCTCGAGCAGTACTTC,CASSFGTSGLEQYF
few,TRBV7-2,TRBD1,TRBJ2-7,TGTGCCAGCAGCCCATGGACAGGGGCGGTCGAGCAGTACTTC,CASSPWTGAVEQYF
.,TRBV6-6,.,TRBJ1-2,TGTGCCAGCAGTTACTCGAAAGGTGCCGGCTACACCTTC,CASSYSKGAGYTF